This TCR beta chain was identified in a study of blood T cells in healthy people across ages (dated by TCRdb to the mid-2010s). With regard to the full study: In model experiments, template switching captured roughly one uniquely barcoded TCR beta cDNA molecule for every two T cells. Age-related changes in TCR beta repertoire diversity were measured in the study by deep sequencing normalized with unique cDNA molecular identifiers. Four age groups were formed from the donors: young (average about 17 years), middle-aged (just under 40), aged (under 70) and long-lived (roughly 81). To avoid experimental bias, donors of different ages were distributed randomly across sequencing lanes. Two additional independent replicas of 1 million unique cDNA reads from the same blood draw were analyzed for two donors (one aged 18 to 30 and one aged 80 or older).

Reading from cysteine to phenylalanine, the CDR3 counts 16 amino acids. CDR3 DNA is the only sequence kept; it has 48 bases, read in frame from the first base. Cut back by 3 bases and 2 bases, the V and J ends lie 17 bases apart. Overall results and qualifications from the work: Estimates of total diversity based on one million sequenced T cells were considered lower bounds and underestimates. Because profiling used bulk unsorted PBMCs, naive and antigen-experienced compartments could not be compared conclusively. Because donor CMV infection status was unknown, age-related changes in expanded clonotypes were potentially confounded. Compared with the aged group, the long-lived group had more naive CD4+ T cells, fewer expanded clones and increased TCR diversity, suggesting age selection. As age increased, observed TCR beta diversity per million T cells dropped in a roughly linear way, and a significant reduction was already evident by age about 40. The percentage of naive T cells measured by flow cytometry correlated strongly with observed TCR beta diversity.

The roughly 39 donors, aged roughly 6 to 95 years, were systemically healthy Caucasian individuals from Russia. Around 10 milliliters of peripheral blood were drawn from each donor into EDTA-treated Vacutainer tubes. Ficoll-Paque density-gradient centrifugation was used to isolate PBMCs, with at least 7 million per sample. Total RNA was extracted from PBMCs with Trizol reagent, with at least 5 micrograms obtained per sample. For every donor, flow cytometry on a PBMC aliquot measured the percentage of naive CD45RAhigh/CD27high T cells. With regard to this clonotype: The antigen this receptor binds is unknown. No base quality values were provided; no much bigger clone lies one nucleotide off.

The receptor library was made with 5' RACE. Sequenced on an Illumina HiSeq 2500. A second roughly 7 to 11 cycle PCR used a sample-barcoded 5' primer and a J-beta primer mix. Each TCR beta cDNA molecule received a unique molecular identifier from a template-switch 5' adaptor carrying 12 random nucleotides. Each sample yielded at least 2.5 million CDR3-containing paired-end reads. The Mint cDNA synthesis kit, primed by a TRBC-specific oligonucleotide, was used to synthesize first-strand cDNA from all RNA. After uracil-DNA glycosylase treatment, a first 18-cycle PCR used universal primers M1SS and BC2_uni_R on all cDNA. Under the source paper's analysis protocol: For normalization, 1 million high-quality reads, each with a distinct molecular identifier, were randomly selected from each sample. Reads sharing molecular identifiers were discarded rather than binned into consensus sequences. MiTCR, with a Q25 quality threshold and the strictest error-elimination algorithm, was used for CDR3 identification, clonotype clustering and error correction. A nonparametric unseen species model with Euler transformation was used to estimate lower-bound total TCR beta diversity. TCRdb trimmed the raw reads at Q25, called clones with MiXCR and kept productive beta chains. Records with the same CDR3 protein are collapsed into one entry carrying the most frequent genes and DNA. The V and J calls were not made by the authors but by TCRdb's processing. The sample table contains more than 650,000 distinct CDR3 sequences; only one count was recorded for roughly 53% of them. The ten biggest clones cover 41% of the sample.

The chain couples TRBV12-3 or TRBV12-4 to TRBJ2-7; the D gene is possibly TRBD1 or TRBD2, each agreeing over 5 bases. The source material was blood. This TCR derives from an older man in good health. The CDR3 in this case is CASSFAGAGNTYEQYF. The nucleotide sequence is given as TGTGCCAGCAGTTTTGCCGGGGCGGGCAATACCTACGAGCAGTACTTC.